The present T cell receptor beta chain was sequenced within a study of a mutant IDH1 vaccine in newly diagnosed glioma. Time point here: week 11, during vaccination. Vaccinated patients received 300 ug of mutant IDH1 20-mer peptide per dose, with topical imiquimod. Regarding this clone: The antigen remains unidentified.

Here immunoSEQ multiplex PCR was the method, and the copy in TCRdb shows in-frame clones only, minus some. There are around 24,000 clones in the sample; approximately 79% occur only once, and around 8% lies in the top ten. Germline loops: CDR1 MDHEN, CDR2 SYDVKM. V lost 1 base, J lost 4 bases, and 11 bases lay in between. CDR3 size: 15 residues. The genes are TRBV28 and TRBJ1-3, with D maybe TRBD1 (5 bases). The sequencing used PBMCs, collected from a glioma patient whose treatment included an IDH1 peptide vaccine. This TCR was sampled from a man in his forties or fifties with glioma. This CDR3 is CASSLLGGSGNTIYF. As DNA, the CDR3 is TGTGCCAGCAGTTTATTGGGGGGGTCAGGAAACACCATATATTTT.